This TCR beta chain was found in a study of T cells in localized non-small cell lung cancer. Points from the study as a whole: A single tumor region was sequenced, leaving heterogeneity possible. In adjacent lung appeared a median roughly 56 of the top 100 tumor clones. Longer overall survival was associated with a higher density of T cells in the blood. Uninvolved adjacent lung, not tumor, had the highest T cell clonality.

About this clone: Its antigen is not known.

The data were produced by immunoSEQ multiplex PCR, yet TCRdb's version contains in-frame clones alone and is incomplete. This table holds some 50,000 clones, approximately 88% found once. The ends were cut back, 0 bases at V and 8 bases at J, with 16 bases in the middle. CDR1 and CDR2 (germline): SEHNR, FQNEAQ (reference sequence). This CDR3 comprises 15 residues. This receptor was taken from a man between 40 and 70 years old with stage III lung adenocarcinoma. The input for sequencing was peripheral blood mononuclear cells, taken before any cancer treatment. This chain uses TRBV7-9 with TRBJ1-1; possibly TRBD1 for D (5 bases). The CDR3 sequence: CASSLAHSRRGEAFF. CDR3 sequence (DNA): TGTGCCAGCAGCTTAGCGCATAGTCGCCGGGGGGAAGCTTTCTTT.